This is a list of T cell receptor beta chains from one sample in a study of T-cell reconstitution after alpha-beta-depleted transplantation in children. In TCRdb, the PCR reads were re-called with MiXCR into one record per CDR3 protein. The table includes 350,000 to 500,000 distinct CDR3 sequences, around 46% detected once. The sample in question was PBMCs, obtained before TCRalphabeta/CD19-depleted stem cell transplant. The receptors here all came from a girl aged 2-10 years with aplastic anemia, due to receive a stem cell transplant. CDR3s include the opening cysteine and the closing phenylalanine or tryptophan. The order of the fields is D gene, V gene, J gene, clone size, CDR3 DNA, CDR3 protein. D genes are given only for firm matches. Clone size appears in some rows only: once, few, many, or a class for an expanded clone.

d_call: -; v_call: TRBV28; j_call: TRBJ2-7; clone_size: -; cdr3_nt: TGTGCCAGCAGTCCGCGACTAGGCGAGCAGTACTTC; cdr3_aa: CASSPRLGEQYF
d_call: -; v_call: TRBV10-3; j_call: TRBJ2-7; clone_size: once; cdr3_nt: TGTTCCATCAGTGCCCGGGACACCTTTTACGAGCAGTACTTC; cdr3_aa: CSISARDTFYEQYF
d_call: -; v_call: TRBV20-1; j_call: TRBJ2-3; clone_size: few; cdr3_nt: TGCAGTGCTAGACGTGGCGGCTTAACAGATACGCAGTATTTT; cdr3_aa: CSARRGGLTDTQYF
d_call: TRBD2; v_call: TRBV6-1; j_call: TRBJ2-1; clone_size: many; cdr3_nt: TGTGCCAGCAGTCCTATCGGACTAGCGGGCTCCTACAATGAGCAGTTCTTC; cdr3_aa: CASSPIGLAGSYNEQFF
d_call: TRBD1; v_call: TRBV7-9; j_call: TRBJ1-1; clone_size: -; cdr3_nt: TGTGCCAGCAGCCACACAGGGGGCCAAACTGAAGCTTTCTTT; cdr3_aa: CASSHTGGQTEAFF
d_call: -; v_call: TRBV14; j_call: TRBJ2-3; clone_size: -; cdr3_nt: TGTGCCAGCAGCCACCCAAATGGGGCGACAGATACGCAGTATTTT; cdr3_aa: CASSHPNGATDTQYF
d_call: -; v_call: TRBV20-1; j_call: TRBJ2-1; clone_size: many; cdr3_nt: TGCAGTGCCAGAAACTTCAATGAGCAGTTCTTC; cdr3_aa: CSARNFNEQFF
d_call: TRBD1; v_call: TRBV7-2; j_call: TRBJ2-7; clone_size: -; cdr3_nt: TGTGCCAGCAGCCTCAGGACAGGGAACTCCGAGCAGTACTTC; cdr3_aa: CASSLRTGNSEQYF
d_call: -; v_call: TRBV6-2/TRBV6-3; j_call: TRBJ1-2; clone_size: -; cdr3_nt: TGTGCCAGCACCCCATCCCGGGACACGGCCACGAACAATTATGGCTACACCTTC; cdr3_aa: CASTPSRDTATNNYGYTF
d_call: -; v_call: TRBV15; j_call: TRBJ2-3; clone_size: once; cdr3_nt: TGTGCCACCAGCAGAGAGAACACCTTCACAGATACGCAGTATTTT; cdr3_aa: CATSRENTFTDTQYF
d_call: -; v_call: TRBV24-1; j_call: TRBJ2-2; clone_size: -; cdr3_nt: TGTGCCACCAGCCCGGGGACCACGAACACCGGGGAGCCGTTTTTT; cdr3_aa: CATSPGTTNTGEPFF
d_call: -; v_call: TRBV5-1; j_call: TRBJ2-5; clone_size: once; cdr3_nt: TGCGCCAGCAGCTTCCTACTGGAAGGCCACCAAGAGACCCAGTACTTC; cdr3_aa: CASSFLLEGHQETQYF
d_call: -; v_call: TRBV5-6; j_call: TRBJ2-7; clone_size: once; cdr3_nt: TGTGCCAGCAGCTTCCGGGACGGACCCGCGTGGGAGCAGTACTTC; cdr3_aa: CASSFRDGPAWEQYF
d_call: -; v_call: TRBV5-1; j_call: TRBJ2-1; clone_size: -; cdr3_nt: TGCGCCAGCAGTGGCGGGTGGAGCTCCTACAATGAGCAGTTCTTC; cdr3_aa: CASSGGWSSYNEQFF
d_call: -; v_call: TRBV18; j_call: TRBJ2-7; clone_size: -; cdr3_nt: TGTGCCAGCTCACCTCCCGGGACGGGAGTTTCCTACGAGCAGTACTTC; cdr3_aa: CASSPPGTGVSYEQYF
d_call: TRBD2; v_call: TRBV6-1; j_call: TRBJ2-1; clone_size: -; cdr3_nt: TGTGCCAGCAGTGAGGATTTCCTAGCGGGAGTGAACAATGAGCAGTTCTTC; cdr3_aa: CASSEDFLAGVNNEQFF
d_call: TRBD2; v_call: TRBV12-3/TRBV12-4; j_call: TRBJ2-7; clone_size: few; cdr3_nt: TGTGCCAGCAGTTTGAGGGCTAGCGGGAGTAAATACGAGCAGTACTTC; cdr3_aa: CASSLRASGSKYEQYF
d_call: -; v_call: TRBV4-1; j_call: TRBJ2-7; clone_size: few; cdr3_nt: TGCGCCAGCAGCCCGACTAGCTCCTACGAGCAGTACTTC; cdr3_aa: CASSPTSSYEQYF
d_call: -; v_call: TRBV7-9; j_call: TRBJ2-5; clone_size: -; cdr3_nt: TGTGCCAGCAGCCCAGGGTGGGCGGAAGAGACCCAGTACTTC; cdr3_aa: CASSPGWAEETQYF
d_call: TRBD1; v_call: TRBV14; j_call: TRBJ2-7; clone_size: -; cdr3_nt: TGTGCCAGCAGCCGAAGACAGGGGACCTACGAGCAGTACTTC; cdr3_aa: CASSRRQGTYEQYF
d_call: -; v_call: TRBV5-1; j_call: TRBJ2-1; clone_size: -; cdr3_nt: TGCGCCAGCAGCCTGGGGGCAGGGCCGATCGATGAGCAGTTCTTC; cdr3_aa: CASSLGAGPIDEQFF
d_call: TRBD2; v_call: TRBV5-1; j_call: TRBJ2-4; clone_size: -; cdr3_nt: TGCGCCAGCAGCTTAAAGGCTAGCGGGGGTCTGGCCAAAAACATTCAGTACTTC; cdr3_aa: CASSLKASGGLAKNIQYF
d_call: -; v_call: TRBV28; j_call: TRBJ1-6; clone_size: -; cdr3_nt: TGTGCCAGCAGCGCGCAGTTGCCCCTCCACTTT; cdr3_aa: CASSAQLPLHF
d_call: -; v_call: TRBV5-1; j_call: TRBJ2-3; clone_size: many; cdr3_nt: TGCGCCACCCGGGATAGCACAGATACGCAGTATTTT; cdr3_aa: CATRDSTDTQYF
d_call: TRBD2; v_call: TRBV5-6; j_call: TRBJ2-7; clone_size: -; cdr3_nt: TGTGCCAGCAGCAGCGGGACGATCGAGCAGTACTTC; cdr3_aa: CASSSGTIEQYF
d_call: -; v_call: TRBV30; j_call: TRBJ2-5; clone_size: -; cdr3_nt: TGTGCCTGGAGTGCTAGCGTCTTAGAGACCCAGTACTTC; cdr3_aa: CAWSASVLETQYF
d_call: TRBD2; v_call: TRBV12-3/TRBV12-4; j_call: TRBJ2-3; clone_size: -; cdr3_nt: TGTGCCAGCAGTGGACTAGCGGGGGCAGCAGATACGCAGTATTTT; cdr3_aa: CASSGLAGAADTQYF
d_call: -; v_call: TRBV28; j_call: TRBJ2-3; clone_size: -; cdr3_nt: TGTGCCAGCAGCCCCCTCGAGAAGGGCTGGGGTAGCACAGATACGCAGTATTTT; cdr3_aa: CASSPLEKGWGSTDTQYF
d_call: -; v_call: TRBV7-3; j_call: TRBJ2-5; clone_size: -; cdr3_nt: TGTGCCAGCAGCTTAACGGGACTTAAAGAGACCCAGTACTTC; cdr3_aa: CASSLTGLKETQYF
d_call: -; v_call: TRBV6-2/TRBV6-3; j_call: TRBJ2-1; clone_size: few; cdr3_nt: TGTGCCAGCAGCCACTATCAGGGCTACAACAATGAGCAGTTCTTC; cdr3_aa: CASSHYQGYNNEQFF
d_call: TRBD2; v_call: TRBV5-6; j_call: TRBJ2-3; clone_size: once; cdr3_nt: TGTGCCAGCAGCGGGCCCAGCGGGGCGAGCACAGATACGCAGTATTTT; cdr3_aa: CASSGPSGASTDTQYF
d_call: -; v_call: TRBV24-1; j_call: TRBJ1-5; clone_size: -; cdr3_nt: TGTGCCACCAGCGCGGACGGTAATCAGCCCCAGCATTTT; cdr3_aa: CATSADGNQPQHF
d_call: TRBD2; v_call: TRBV7-6; j_call: TRBJ2-1; clone_size: few; cdr3_nt: TGTGCCAGCAGCTTAGGTCCTAGCGGGCGCCCCTACAATGAGCAGTTCTTC; cdr3_aa: CASSLGPSGRPYNEQFF